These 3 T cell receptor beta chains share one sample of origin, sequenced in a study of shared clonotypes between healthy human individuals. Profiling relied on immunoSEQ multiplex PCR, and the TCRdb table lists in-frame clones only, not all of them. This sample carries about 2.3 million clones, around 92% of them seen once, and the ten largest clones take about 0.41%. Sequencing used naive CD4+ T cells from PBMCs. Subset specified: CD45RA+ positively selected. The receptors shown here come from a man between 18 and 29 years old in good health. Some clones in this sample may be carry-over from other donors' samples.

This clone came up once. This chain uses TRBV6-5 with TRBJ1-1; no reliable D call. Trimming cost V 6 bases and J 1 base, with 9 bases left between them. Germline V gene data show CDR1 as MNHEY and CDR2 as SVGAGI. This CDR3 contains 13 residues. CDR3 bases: TGTGCCAGCAGACAACGTCCGAACACTGAAGCTTTCTTT. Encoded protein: CASRQRPNTEAFF.

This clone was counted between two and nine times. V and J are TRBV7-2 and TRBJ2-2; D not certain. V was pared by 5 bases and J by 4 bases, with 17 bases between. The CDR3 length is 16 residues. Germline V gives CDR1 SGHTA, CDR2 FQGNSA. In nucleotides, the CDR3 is TGTGCCAGCAGCCCTCATCAGGACGCGGTCACCGGGGAGCTGTTTTTT. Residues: CASSPHQDAVTGELFF.

The CDR3 region is CASSLAPRAAVGKLFF. CDR3 sequence (DNA): TGTGCCAGCAGCTTAGCTCCGCGGGCGGCGGTTGGAAAACTGTTTTTT. V gene TRBV7-8 combines with J gene TRBJ1-4; D gene uncertain. Germline values: CDR1 SGHVS, CDR2 FQNEAQ. Trimming shortened V by 0 bases and J by 10 bases, and 18 bases separated the two germline ends. This CDR3 is built from 16 residues.